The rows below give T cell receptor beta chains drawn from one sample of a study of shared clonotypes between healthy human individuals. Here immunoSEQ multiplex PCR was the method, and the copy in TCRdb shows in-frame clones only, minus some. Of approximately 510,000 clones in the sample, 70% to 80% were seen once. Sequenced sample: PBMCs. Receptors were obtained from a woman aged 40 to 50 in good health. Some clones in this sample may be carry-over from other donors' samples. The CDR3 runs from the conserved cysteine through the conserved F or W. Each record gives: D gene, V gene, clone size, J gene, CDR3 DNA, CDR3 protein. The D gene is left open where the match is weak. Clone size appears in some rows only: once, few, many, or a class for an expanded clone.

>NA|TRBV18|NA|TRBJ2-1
TGTGCCAGCTCACCGCCTGTAGTGGATGAGCAGTTCTTC
CASSPPVVDEQFF
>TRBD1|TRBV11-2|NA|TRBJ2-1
TGTGCCAGCAGCTTAACCCCATCAGGGGGACCCTACAATGAGCAGTTCTTC
CASSLTPSGGPYNEQFF
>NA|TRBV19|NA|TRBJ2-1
TGTGCCAGTAACGACAGATCCTACAATGAGCAGTTCTTC
CASNDRSYNEQFF
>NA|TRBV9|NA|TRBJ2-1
TGTGCCAGCAGCCCACAAGCGGCTAGCTCCTACAATGAGCAGTTCTTC
CASSPQAASSYNEQFF
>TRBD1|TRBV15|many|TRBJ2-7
TGTGCCACCAGCAGAGAGTACAGGGGGCCGGCCGCGGGTACCTTC
CATSREYRGPAAGTF
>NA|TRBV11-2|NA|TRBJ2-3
TGTGCCAGCAGCCCGTCTAGAACCCCAGCCGATACGCAGTATTTT
CASSPSRTPADTQYF
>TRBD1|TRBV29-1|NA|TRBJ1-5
TGCAGCGCAAAGGACAGGGGGAATCAGCCCCAGCATTTT
CSAKDRGNQPQHF
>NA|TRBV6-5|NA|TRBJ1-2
TGTGCCAGCAGTTACGGTTATGGCTACACCTTC
CASSYGYGYTF
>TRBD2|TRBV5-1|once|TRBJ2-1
TGCGCCAGCAGCTTGGCCTTGGGGACTAGCGTGAATGAGCAGTTCTTC
CASSLALGTSVNEQFF
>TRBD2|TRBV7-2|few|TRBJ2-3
TGTGCCAGCAGCTTGCGTACTAGCGGGTGGGGGAGCACAGATACGCAGTATTTT
CASSLRTSGWGSTDTQYF
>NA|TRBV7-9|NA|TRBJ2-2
TGTGCCAGCAGGACCCTCAGGGGCACCGGGGAGCTGTTTTTT
CASRTLRGTGELFF
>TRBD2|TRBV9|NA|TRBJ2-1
TGTGCCAGCACTGGGGCGGGAGGGAATGAGCAGTTCTTC
CASTGAGGNEQFF
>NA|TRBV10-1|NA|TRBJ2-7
TGCGCCAGCAGTGACACTAGCCCCGAGCAGTACTTC
CASSDTSPEQYF
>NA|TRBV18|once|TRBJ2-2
TGTGCCAGCTCAGGACAGAACCTGAACACCGGGGAGCTGTTTTTT
CASSGQNLNTGELFF
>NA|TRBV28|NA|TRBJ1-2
TGTGCCACCGAAACCTTGGGAGGCCGCGGTTTCTATGGCTACACCTTC
CATETLGGRGFYGYTF
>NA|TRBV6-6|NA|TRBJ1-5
TGTGCCAGCAGTTACTCGGGCGATAGCAATCAGCCCCAGCATTTT
CASSYSGDSNQPQHF
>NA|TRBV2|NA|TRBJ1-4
TGTGCCAGCAGTGACAGGGATATATTGCTGTTTTTT
CASSDRDILLFF
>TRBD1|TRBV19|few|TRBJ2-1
TGTGCCTCTACTGGGACAGGGGGCTGGGATGAGCAGTTCTTC
CASTGTGGWDEQFF
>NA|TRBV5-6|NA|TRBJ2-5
TGTGCCAGCGGAGCGCCGTACCAAGAGACCCAGTACTTC
CASGAPYQETQYF
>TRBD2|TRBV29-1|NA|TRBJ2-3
TGCAGCGTTGAAGGTTCTAGCGGGCGCACAGATACGCAGTATTTT
CSVEGSSGRTDTQYF
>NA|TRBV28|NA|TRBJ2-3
TGTGCCAGCATTTTAAGGCTCTCAGATACGCAGTATTTT
CASILRLSDTQYF
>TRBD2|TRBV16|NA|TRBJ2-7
TGTGCCAGCAGCCAGGTTGGGCTAGCGGGAGTCGAGCAGTACTTC
CASSQVGLAGVEQYF
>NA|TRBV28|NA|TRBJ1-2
TGTGCCAGCCGTCAACTGGGCTATGGCTACACCTTC
CASRQLGYGYTF
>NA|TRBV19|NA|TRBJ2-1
TGTGCCACCACGGTGCAGGGAGTTTCCAATGAGCAGTTCTTC
CATTVQGVSNEQFF
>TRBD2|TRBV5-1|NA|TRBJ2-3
TGCGCCAGCAGCTTGGCCGGGACTAGATTTACAGATACGCAGTATTTT
CASSLAGTRFTDTQYF
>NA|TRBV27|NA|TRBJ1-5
TGTGCCAGCAGTTTTATGGGAGGGTTCCCCCAGCCCCAGCATTTT
CASSFMGGFPQPQHF
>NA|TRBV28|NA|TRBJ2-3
TGTGCCAGCAGTTCGTCTCTCGACTACACAGATACGCAGTATTTT
CASSSSLDYTDTQYF